The 27 T cell receptor beta chains presented below share a single source sample, sequenced in a study of T cell repertoires in cytomegalovirus infection. TCRdb itself ran the reads through MiXCR, one entry per CDR3 protein. The table shows approximately 100,000 distinct CDR3 sequences, with 23% occurring only once. Sequences were obtained from CD8+ T cells from PBMCs. The receptors stem from a human donor in good health (CMV status not recorded). Some clones in this sample may be carry-over from other donors' samples.

The genes are TRBV2 and TRBJ2-1; 13 bases are shared with TRBD2. This CDR3 comprises 20 residues. Per germline, CDR1 SNHLY and CDR2 FYNNEI. Trimming removed 5 bases from V and 0 bases from J; junction bases left unmatched: 13. In nucleotides, the CDR3 is TGTGCCAGCAGTACCCCGGGGGGACTAGCGGGATCCAGCTCCTACAATGAGCAGTTCTTC. Encoded protein: CASSTPGGLAGSSSYNEQFF. The variable domain in full, completed from reference TRBV2 and TRBJ2-1, reads EPEVTQTPSHQVTQMGQEVILRCVPISNHLYFYWYRQILGQKVEFLVSFYNNEISEKSEIFDDQFSVERPDGSNFTLKIRSTKLEDSAMYFCASSTPGGLAGSSSYNEQFFGPGTRLTVL.

The V and J genes are TRBV27 and TRBJ1-6; 7 bases line up with TRBD1. The CDR3 has 15 amino acids. Per germline, CDR1 MNHEY and CDR2 SMNVEV (reference sequence). With V trimmed by 5 bases and J by 3 bases, 4 bases remained unmatched. The CDR3 DNA reads as TGTGCCAGCAGTGGGGGGACAGACTATAATTCACCCCTCCACTTT. Amino acid sequence: CASSGGTDYNSPLHF.

There are many counts of this clonotype. A read error may produce the germline difference seen at one junction end. This rearrangement joins TRBV28 to TRBJ2-7; no firm D call. Germline V gene sequence: CDR1 MDHEN, CDR2 SYDVKM. The CDR3 totals 12 residues. The CDR3 region is CASSLFSNEQYF. CDR3 in DNA: TGTGCCAGCAGTTTGTTCTCCAACGAGCAGTACTTC.

The rearrangement joins TRBV6-6 to TRBJ1-5, with D unresolved. This CDR3 contains 13 residues. Trimming pared 2 bases from V and 6 bases from J, leaving 8 bases between. CDR1 MNHNY and CDR2 SVGAGI come from the germline V gene (reference sequence). CDR3 DNA: TGTGCCAGCAGTTACGGGGTACGTCAGCCCCAGCATTTT. As protein: CASSYGVRQPQHF.

This clonotype has a handful of counts. The J gene is TRBJ2-7, the V gene TRBV20-1; possibly TRBD1 for D (6 bases). V was cut by 0 bases and J by 7 bases, with 10 bases left in between. Germline assignment: CDR1 DFQATT and CDR2 SNEGSKA (reference sequence). This CDR3 has 12 residues. The CDR3 is CSAREQGEEQYF. DNA of the CDR3: TGCAGTGCTAGAGAACAGGGCGAGGAGCAGTACTTC.

The rearrangement links TRBV4-1 to TRBJ2-2; weak D call: TRBD1 (6 bases). Germline V gene lookup returns CDR1 MGHRA and CDR2 YSYEKL. The CDR3 extends over 16 amino acids. V lost 3 bases, J lost 1 base, and 12 bases lay in between. This chain's CDR3 is CASSHTGQMNTGELFF. The CDR3 DNA reads TGCGCCAGCAGCCACACCGGACAGATGAACACCGGGGAGCTGTTTTTT.

The chain carries TRBV7-2 and TRBJ2-1; D is uncertain. The CDR3 is made up of 12 amino acids. V lost 5 bases and J 5 bases, leaving 7 bases between the germline ends. Germline CDR1 SGHTA, CDR2 FQGNSA. CDR3 sequence (DNA): TGTGCCAGCAGCCCCGATAACAATGAGCAGTTCTTC. Protein product: CASSPDNNEQFF.

The chain joins TRBV6-2 or TRBV6-3 to TRBJ2-3; 7 bases agree with TRBD1. V dropped 5 bases and J dropped 5; count of bases not matched to a gene: 16. Germline V gives CDR1 MNHEY, CDR2 SVGEGT. The CDR3 spans 17 residues. CDR3 sequence (DNA): TGTGCCAGCAGTCCACTGACGACAGGGATTGTTCTAGATACGCAGTATTTT. Residues: CASSPLTTGIVLDTQYF.

This clonotype was found many times. The chain uses TRBV12-3 or TRBV12-4 and TRBJ2-7; 10 bases agree with TRBD2. With V trimmed by 2 bases and J by 3 bases, 7 bases remained unmatched. This CDR3 comprises 16 residues. The CDR3 region has the DNA TGTGCCAGCAGTTTAAGGCTAGCGGGAGCTAGCTACGAGCAGTACTTC. Protein product: CASSLRLAGASYEQYF.

This clonotype was observed a handful of times. This chain connects TRBV10-3 to TRBJ1-6, with TRBD1 matching over 7 bases. This CDR3 has 16 amino acids. With V trimmed by 2 bases and J by 6 bases, 7 bases remained unmatched. The germline V gene has CDR1 ENHRY and CDR2 SYGVKD. The CDR3 DNA reads as TGTGCCATCAGTGAGGCAGGGGGAGGTAGTAATTCACCCCTCCACTTT. Translated, it gives CAISEAGGGSNSPLHF.

The CDR3 region is CASSGQQGPPPSGEQYF. The CDR3 DNA follows: TGTGCCAGCAGCGGACAACAGGGTCCCCCCCCCTCGGGGGAGCAGTACTTC. The chain has TRBV14 and TRBJ2-7; weak D call: TRBD1 (6 bases). Trimming took 5 bases from V and 7 from J, leaving 27 bases between them. The germline V gene encodes CDR1 SGHDN and CDR2 FVKESK. This CDR3 is built from 17 residues.

This clonotype was seen a few times. The chain uses TRBV20-1 and TRBJ2-7, with 7 bases matching TRBD2. V lost 1 base and J lost 3; bases outside the gene matches: 6. CDR3 length: 14 residues. Germline CDR1 reads DFQATT; CDR2 reads SNEGSKA (reference sequence). The CDR3 DNA reads as TGCAGTGCTAGAGCCCTAGCGGAGAACTACGAGCAGTACTTC. Its translation is CSARALAENYEQYF.

The V and J genes are TRBV6-6 and TRBJ1-1; no definite D call. Germline CDR1 is MNHNY and CDR2 is SVGAGI (reference sequence). V was pared by 0 bases and J by 5 bases, with 13 bases between. The CDR3 contains 15 residues. CDR3 bases: TGTGCCAGCAGTTACTCGCCTCATGGTGGAACTGAAGCTTTCTTT. This translates into CASSYSPHGGTEAFF.

The chain employs TRBV2 and TRBJ2-1; tentatively, D is TRBD2 (6 bases). Germline V CDR1 and CDR2: SNHLY, FYNNEI. The CDR3 has 13 amino acids. V lost 8 bases, J lost 4 bases, and 12 bases lay in between. The CDR3 sequence is CASGSGSYNEQFF. In DNA, the CDR3 is TGTGCCAGCGGCAGCGGGTCTTACAATGAGCAGTTCTTC.

This clonotype was recorded a few times. The rearrangement links TRBV30 to TRBJ2-7; a weak D match, TRBD2 (6 bases). The germline V gene encodes CDR1 GTSNPN and CDR2 SVGIG (reference sequence). The V end lost 0 bases, the J end lost 6 bases, and 12 bases lay between the germline ends. CDR3 length equals 13 residues. CDR3 bases: TGTGCCTGGAGTGTAATAGCGGCGGGCGAGCAGTACTTC. It specifies CAWSVIAAGEQYF.

The chain carries TRBV25-1 and TRBJ1-1; no reliable D call. Trimming took off 4 bases at V and 0 bases at J, with 3 bases between the two ends. Germline lookup yields CDR1 MGHDK and CDR2 SYGVNS. CDR3 length: 12 residues. The CDR3 reads CASSGMNTEAFF. The CDR3 coding sequence is TGTGCCAGCAGTGGGATGAACACTGAAGCTTTCTTT.

This clonotype was found a few times. The genes are TRBV28 and TRBJ2-3, with 16 bases identical to TRBD2. J was trimmed by 2 bases and V by 7 bases; bases with no gene match: 9. CDR3 length: 18 residues. Germline loops: CDR1 MDHEN, CDR2 SYDVKM. CDR3 sequence: CASKPGLAGGLLTDTQYF. CDR3 nucleotide sequence: TGTGCCAGCAAACCGGGACTAGCGGGGGGGCTTCTCACAGATACGCAGTATTTT.

The gene calls are TRBV12-3 or TRBV12-4 and TRBJ1-4; D possibly corresponds to TRBD1 (5 bases). V lost 6 bases and J lost 0, with 17 bases in between. The CDR3 is 17 amino acids. This chain's CDR3 is CASSQSGRDPTNEKLFF. The CDR3 coding sequence is TGTGCCAGCAGCCAGTCTGGGCGGGACCCAACTAATGAAAAACTGTTTTTT.

The J gene is TRBJ1-2, the V gene TRBV29-1, with D unresolved. The V and J ends lost 1 base and 4 bases respectively, with 4 bases between them. CDR1 and CDR2 from the germline V gene are SQVTM and ANQGSEA. This CDR3 comprises 11 residues. CDR3 protein: CSVEVVYGYTF. The CDR3 DNA reads as TGCAGCGTTGAAGTGGTCTATGGCTACACCTTC.

This clonotype was found many times. The chain is built from TRBV24-1 and TRBJ2-6; D call uncertain. Trimming removed 3 bases at V and 0 bases at J, with 17 bases between. Germline CDR1 reads KGHDR; CDR2 reads SFDVKD. This CDR3 spans 19 amino acids. The DNA for the CDR3 is TGTGCCACCAGTGATCGGTATCAAGAGCAGGCCTCTGGGGCCAACGTCCTGACTTTC. Its translation is CATSDRYQEQASGANVLTF.

This clonotype was seen only once. Given a much more abundant clone one base away, this may be a read error. The rearrangement links TRBV7-1 to TRBJ2-2; the match to TRBD2 covers 13 bases. TRBV7-1 is identified as an open reading frame with a role that is uncertain. The CDR3 has 19 residues. CDR3 region: CTSSEQRGLAGTNTGELFF. The CDR3 DNA reads as TGTACCAGCAGCGAACAACGGGGACTAGCGGGAACGAACACCGGGGAGCTGTTTTTT.

This rearrangement joins TRBV7-2 to TRBJ2-3, with TRBD1 matching 8 bases. From germline, CDR1 is SGHTA and CDR2 FQGNSA. CDR3 size: 17 residues. V shed 2 bases and J 0 bases; nucleotides not matched to a gene: 7. In DNA, the CDR3 is TGTGCCAGCAGCTTAAGGACAGGGAGCTTTAGCACAGATACGCAGTATTTT. Translation: CASSLRTGSFSTDTQYF.

CDR3 region: CATSRDPGSSYEQYF. In nucleotides, the CDR3 is TGTGCCACCAGCAGAGATCCTGGGAGCTCCTACGAGCAGTACTTC. V and J are TRBV15 and TRBJ2-7, with a possible D match to TRBD2 (5 bases). CDR1 is LNHNV, CDR2 YYDKDF, per germline (reference sequence). The CDR3 has 15 amino acids. V was shortened by 0 bases and J by 0 bases, with 9 bases between the two germline ends.

This clonotype was detected a few times. The chain joins TRBV28 to TRBJ2-3; weak D call: TRBD2 (7 bases). Germline V gene lookup returns CDR1 MDHEN and CDR2 SYDVKM. V was trimmed by 8 bases and J by 2 bases, leaving 14 bases between them. This CDR3 is 14 amino acids long. In nucleotides, the CDR3 is TGTGCCAGCGGCGGGGGACACGACACAGATACGCAGTATTTT. This gives the protein CASGGGHDTDTQYF.

This clonotype occurred many times. This rearrangement joins TRBV7-2 to TRBJ2-7; 7 bases match TRBD1. The CDR3 is 14 residues long. Germline values: CDR1 SGHTA, CDR2 FQGNSA. V gave up 5 bases and J gave up 3 bases; unmatched junction bases: 7. The CDR3 DNA reads as TGTGCCAGCAGCCGGACACAGGGGATCTACGAGCAGTACTTC. Protein sequence: CASSRTQGIYEQYF. Based on the CDR3 plus reference TRBV7-2 and TRBJ2-7, the full variable domain is GAGVSQSPSNKVTEKGKDVELRCDPISGHTALYWYRQSLGQGLEFLIYFQGNSAPDKSGLPSDRFSAERTGGSVSTLTIQRTQQEDSAVYLCASSRTQGIYEQYFGPGTRLTVT.

This clonotype was observed at least ten times. The chain carries TRBV7-2 and TRBJ2-7; D call uncertain. This CDR3 spans 14 amino acids. Germline CDR1 SGHTA, CDR2 FQGNSA. V was shortened by 4 bases and J by 4 bases, with 14 bases between the two germline ends. The CDR3 sequence: CASSSLPGWYEQYF. The CDR3 region has the DNA TGTGCCAGCAGCTCCCTCCCCGGTTGGTACGAGCAGTACTTC.

This clonotype occurred many times. This chain links TRBV7-2 with TRBJ2-7, with 9 nucleotides matching TRBD2. Germline V gene lookup returns CDR1 SGHTA and CDR2 FQGNSA. Losses at the gene ends were 5 bases for V and 5 bases for J; bases not matched to a gene: 19. The CDR3 loop spans 18 amino acids. The CDR3 DNA reads TGTGCCAGCAGCCTGAACGTTAGACTTAGCGGGAGTTCCCACGAGCAGTACTTC. It is translated as CASSLNVRLSGSSHEQYF.